This paragraph covers one T cell receptor beta chain sequence. Its target is unknown. Profiling relied on immunoSEQ multiplex PCR, and the TCRdb table lists in-frame clones only, not all of them. Of about 1.1 million clones in the sample, 70% to 85% were seen once. These data belong to a study of shared clonotypes between healthy human individuals. A CD45RA+ naive subset and a CD45RA-negative memory subset were split from CD4+ cells. The V end was cut by 5 bases, the J end by 1 base, with 14 bases between. Germline CDR1 SNHLY, CDR2 FYNNEI. CDR3 length equals 15 residues. Study-level results: Generally, estimated richness proved larger in naive subsets than it did in memory subsets. Tissue TCR repertoires likely differ from these blood-only repertoires. Depth was large, yet rarefaction showed that sorted-subset sequencing was incomplete.

This TCR was sampled from a man younger than 35 in good health. Some clones in this sample may be carry-over from other donors' samples. The specimen was memory CD4+ T cells from PBMCs. Sample subset: CD45RA-negative fraction. The chain is built from TRBV2 and TRBJ2-5; perhaps TRBD2 as D (7 bases). CDR3 sequence reads: CASSKHGGPQETQYF. The CDR3 region has the DNA TGTGCCAGCAGTAAACACGGGGGGCCCCAAGAGACCCAGTACTTC.